This TCR beta chain emerged from a study of blood T cell repertoires in COVID-19. As for the study in general: Collection of acute and convalescent COVID-19 samples took place in the United States, Italy and Spain. Nucleic acid was either cDNA or gDNA, and it came from T cells, B-cell-depleted T cells, or PBMCs.

The authors' processing: Counts of nucleated cells, estimated from reference gene primer amplification, were obtained. The repertoire was sequenced with immunoSEQ multiplex PCR; TCRdb's copy has only in-frame clones and lacks some. For V, J and clone size, that table is used; D and trimming come from the DNA. Of approximately 80,000 clones in the sample, 88% were seen once. The CDR3 covers 15 residues. Trimming at V came to 1 base and at J to 3 bases, leaving 6 bases not matched to a gene. The germline V gene has CDR1 LGHNA and CDR2 YSLEER. The receptor's source is an elderly woman with acute or convalescent COVID-19. The material sequenced was peripheral blood. The chain links TRBV4-3 to TRBJ2-7; TRBD1 agrees at 7 bases. The CDR3 loop reads CASSQVWDSNYEQYF. CDR3 sequence (DNA): TGCGCCAGCAGCCAAGTGTGGGACAGTAACTACGAGCAGTACTTC.